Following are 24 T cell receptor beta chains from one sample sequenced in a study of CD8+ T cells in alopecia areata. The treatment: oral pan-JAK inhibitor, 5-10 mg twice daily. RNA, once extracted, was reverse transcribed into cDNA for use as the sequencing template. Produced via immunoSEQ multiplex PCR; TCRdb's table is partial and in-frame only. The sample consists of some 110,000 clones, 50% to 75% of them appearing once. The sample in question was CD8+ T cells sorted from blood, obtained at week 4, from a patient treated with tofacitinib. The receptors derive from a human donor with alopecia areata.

CDR3 region: CSLDPYGSDTQYF. In DNA form, the CDR3 reads TGCAGTCTCGACCCGTACGGTTCAGATACGCAGTATTTT. The chain has TRBV29-1 and TRBJ2-3; no clear D gene. Germline V gene data show CDR1 as SQVTM and CDR2 as ANQGSEA. The CDR3 is 13 residues long.

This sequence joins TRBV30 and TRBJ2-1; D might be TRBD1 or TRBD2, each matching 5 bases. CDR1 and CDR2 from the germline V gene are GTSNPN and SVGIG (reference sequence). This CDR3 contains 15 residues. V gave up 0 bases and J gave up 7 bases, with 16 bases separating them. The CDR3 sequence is CAWSVRGPLGNEQFF. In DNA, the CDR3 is TGTGCCTGGAGTGTACGGGGACCCCTGGGGAATGAGCAGTTCTTC.

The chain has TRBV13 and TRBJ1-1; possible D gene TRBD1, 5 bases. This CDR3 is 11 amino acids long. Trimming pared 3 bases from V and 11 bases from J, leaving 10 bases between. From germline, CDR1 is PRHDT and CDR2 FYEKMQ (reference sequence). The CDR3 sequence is CASSLRGPAFF. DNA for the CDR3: TGTGCCAGCAGCTTGAGGGGTCCCGCTTTCTTT.

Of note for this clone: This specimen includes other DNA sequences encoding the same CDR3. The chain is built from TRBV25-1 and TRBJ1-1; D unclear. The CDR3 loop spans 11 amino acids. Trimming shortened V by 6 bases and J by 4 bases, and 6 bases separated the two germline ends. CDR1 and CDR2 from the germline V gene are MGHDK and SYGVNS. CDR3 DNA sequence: TGTGCCAGCAGCCCAGGCACTGAAGCTTTCTTT. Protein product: CASSPGTEAFF.

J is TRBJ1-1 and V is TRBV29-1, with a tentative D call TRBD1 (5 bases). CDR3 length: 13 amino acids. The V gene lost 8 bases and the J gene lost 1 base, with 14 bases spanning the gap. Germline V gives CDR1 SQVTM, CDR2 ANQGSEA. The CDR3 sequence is CSPSSGGNTEAFF. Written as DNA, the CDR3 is TGCAGCCCCTCTTCGGGGGGGAACACTGAAGCTTTCTTT.

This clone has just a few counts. The CDR3 DNA is TGTGCCAGCAGCCCGCCCGAGACAGGGGGCCACGAGCAGTACTTC. This encodes CASSPPETGGHEQYF. The rearrangement links TRBV7-9 to TRBJ2-7; the match to TRBD1 covers 10 bases. The V gene's germline CDR1 is SEHNR and CDR2 FQNEAQ (reference sequence). Germline trimming cut 5 bases from V and 5 bases from J; bases unmatched to any gene: 9. There are 15 residues in the CDR3.

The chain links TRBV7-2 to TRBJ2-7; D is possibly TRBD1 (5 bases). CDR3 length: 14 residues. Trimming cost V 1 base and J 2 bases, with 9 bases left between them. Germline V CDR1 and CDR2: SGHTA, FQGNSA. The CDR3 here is CASSLEGAAYEQYF. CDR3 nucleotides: TGTGCCAGCAGCTTAGAAGGGGCGGCCTACGAGCAGTACTTC.

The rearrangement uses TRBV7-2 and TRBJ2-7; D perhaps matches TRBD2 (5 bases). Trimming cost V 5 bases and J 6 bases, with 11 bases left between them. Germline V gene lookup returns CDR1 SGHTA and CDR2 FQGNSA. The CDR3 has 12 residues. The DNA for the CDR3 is TGTGCCAGCAGCCACGGGGTGAGCGAGCAGTACTTC. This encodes CASSHGVSEQYF.

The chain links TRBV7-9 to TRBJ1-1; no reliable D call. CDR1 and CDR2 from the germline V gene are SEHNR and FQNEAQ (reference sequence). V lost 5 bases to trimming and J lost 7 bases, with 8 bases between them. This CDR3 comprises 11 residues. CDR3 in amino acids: CASSPTREAFF. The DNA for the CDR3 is TGTGCCAGCAGCCCCACGCGTGAAGCTTTCTTT.

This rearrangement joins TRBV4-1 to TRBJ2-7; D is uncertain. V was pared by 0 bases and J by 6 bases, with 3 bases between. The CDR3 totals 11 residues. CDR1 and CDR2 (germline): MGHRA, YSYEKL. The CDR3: CASSQDSEQYF. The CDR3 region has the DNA TGCGCCAGCAGCCAAGATTCCGAGCAGTACTTC.

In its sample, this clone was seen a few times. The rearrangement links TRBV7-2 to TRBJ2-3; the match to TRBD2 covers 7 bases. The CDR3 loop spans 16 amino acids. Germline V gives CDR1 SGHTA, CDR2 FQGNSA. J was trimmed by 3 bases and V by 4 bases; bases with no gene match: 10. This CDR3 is CASSSLAAPRTDTQYF. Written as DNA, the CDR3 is TGTGCCAGCAGCTCGCTAGCGGCCCCTCGTACAGATACGCAGTATTTT. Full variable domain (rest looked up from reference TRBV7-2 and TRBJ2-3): GAGVSQSPSNKVTEKGKDVELRCDPISGHTALYWYRQSLGQGLEFLIYFQGNSAPDKSGLPSDRFSAERTGGSVSTLTIQRTQQEDSAVYLCASSSLAAPRTDTQYFGPGTRLTVL.

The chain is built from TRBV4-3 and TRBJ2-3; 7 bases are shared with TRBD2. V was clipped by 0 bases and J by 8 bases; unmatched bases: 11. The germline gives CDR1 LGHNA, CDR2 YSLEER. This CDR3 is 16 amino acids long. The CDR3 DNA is TGCGCCAGCAGCCAAGACGGCGGGGGAGATTATGTTACGCAGTATTTT. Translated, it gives CASSQDGGGDYVTQYF.

In DNA form, the CDR3 reads TGTGCCAGCAGCCCCCTTACCGGGACAGCATACGAGCAGTACTTC. Encoded protein: CASSPLTGTAYEQYF. The chain has TRBV6-5 and TRBJ2-7, with 7 bases matching TRBD1. Germline assignment: CDR1 MNHEY and CDR2 SVGAGI. This CDR3 region has 15 residues. Trimming at V came to 6 bases and at J to 4 bases, leaving 12 bases not matched to a gene.

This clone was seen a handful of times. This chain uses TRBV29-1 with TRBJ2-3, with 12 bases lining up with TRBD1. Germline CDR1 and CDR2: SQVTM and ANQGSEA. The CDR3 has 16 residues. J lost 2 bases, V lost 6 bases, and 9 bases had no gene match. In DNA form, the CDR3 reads TGCAGCGTCACCTTGGGACAGGGGGCCCTCACAGATACGCAGTATTTT. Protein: CSVTLGQGALTDTQYF.

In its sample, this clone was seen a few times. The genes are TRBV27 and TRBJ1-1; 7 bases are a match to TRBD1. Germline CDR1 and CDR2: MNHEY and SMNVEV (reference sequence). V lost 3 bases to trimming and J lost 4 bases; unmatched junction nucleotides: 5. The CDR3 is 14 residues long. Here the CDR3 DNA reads TGTGCCAGCAGTTTGACAGGGCAAAGCACTGAAGCTTTCTTT. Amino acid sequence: CASSLTGQSTEAFF.

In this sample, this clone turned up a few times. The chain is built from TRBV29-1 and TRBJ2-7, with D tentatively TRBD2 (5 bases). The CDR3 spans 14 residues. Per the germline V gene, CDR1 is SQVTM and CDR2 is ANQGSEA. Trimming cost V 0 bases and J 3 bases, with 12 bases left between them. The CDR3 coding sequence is TGCAGCGTTGAAGATATATCCCGGGGCTACGAGCAGTACTTC. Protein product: CSVEDISRGYEQYF.

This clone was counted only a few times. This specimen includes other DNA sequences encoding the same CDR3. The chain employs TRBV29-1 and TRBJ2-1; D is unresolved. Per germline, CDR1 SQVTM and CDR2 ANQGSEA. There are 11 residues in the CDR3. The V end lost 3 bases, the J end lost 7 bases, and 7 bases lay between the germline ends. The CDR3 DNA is TGCAGCGTTGACGCCCCAAATGAGCAGTTCTTC. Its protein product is CSVDAPNEQFF.

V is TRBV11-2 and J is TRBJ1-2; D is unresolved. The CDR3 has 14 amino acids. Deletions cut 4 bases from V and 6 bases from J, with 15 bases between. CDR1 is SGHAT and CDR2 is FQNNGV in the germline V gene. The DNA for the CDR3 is TGTGCCAGCAGCTCATACCCGGACTTTGATGGCTACACCTTC. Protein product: CASSSYPDFDGYTF.

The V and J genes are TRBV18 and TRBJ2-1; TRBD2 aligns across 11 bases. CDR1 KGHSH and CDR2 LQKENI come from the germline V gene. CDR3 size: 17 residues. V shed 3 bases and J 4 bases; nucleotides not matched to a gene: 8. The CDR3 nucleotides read TGTGCCAGCTCACCCTTGACTAGCGGGGATAATTACAATGAGCAGTTCTTC. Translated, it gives CASSPLTSGDNYNEQFF.

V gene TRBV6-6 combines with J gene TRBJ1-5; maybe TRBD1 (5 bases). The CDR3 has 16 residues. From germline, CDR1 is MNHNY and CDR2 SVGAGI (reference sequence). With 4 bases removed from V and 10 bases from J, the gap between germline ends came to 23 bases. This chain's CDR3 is CASSFLIGGSRGPQHF. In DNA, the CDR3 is TGTGCCAGCAGTTTTCTTATTGGAGGATCGCGGGGCCCCCAGCATTTT.

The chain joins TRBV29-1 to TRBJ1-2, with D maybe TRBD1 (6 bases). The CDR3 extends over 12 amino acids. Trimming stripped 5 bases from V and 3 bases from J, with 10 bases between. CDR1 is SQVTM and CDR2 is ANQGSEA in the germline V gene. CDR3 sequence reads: CSVQGQYYGYTF. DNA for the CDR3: TGCAGCGTTCAAGGACAGTACTATGGCTACACCTTC.

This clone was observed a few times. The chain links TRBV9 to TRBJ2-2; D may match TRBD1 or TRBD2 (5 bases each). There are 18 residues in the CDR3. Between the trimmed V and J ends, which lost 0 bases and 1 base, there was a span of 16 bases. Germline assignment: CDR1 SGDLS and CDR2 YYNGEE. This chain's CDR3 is CASSVDRGLWGNTGELFF. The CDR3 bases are TGTGCCAGCAGCGTAGATCGGGGCCTGTGGGGGAACACCGGGGAGCTGTTTTTT.

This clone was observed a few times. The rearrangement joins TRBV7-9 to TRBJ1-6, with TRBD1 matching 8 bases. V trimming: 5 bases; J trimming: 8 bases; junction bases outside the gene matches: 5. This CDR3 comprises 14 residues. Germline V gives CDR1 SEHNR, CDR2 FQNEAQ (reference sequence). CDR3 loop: CASSPDRDDSPLHF. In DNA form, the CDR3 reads TGTGCCAGCAGCCCGGACAGGGATGATTCACCCCTCCACTTT.

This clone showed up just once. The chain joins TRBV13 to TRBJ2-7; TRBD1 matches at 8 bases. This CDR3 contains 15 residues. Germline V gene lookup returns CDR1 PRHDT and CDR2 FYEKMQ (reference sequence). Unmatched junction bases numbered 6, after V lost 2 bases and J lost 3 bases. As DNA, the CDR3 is TGTGCCAGCAGCTTATTTGGACAGGGTGACTACGAGCAGTACTTC. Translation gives CASSLFGQGDYEQYF.